The 30 T cell receptor beta chains below come from one sample, sequenced in a study of beta chain features in type 1 diabetes. Findings and caveats of the study: Shorter TCRB CDR3s, moderately but significantly so, were found in Type 1 diabetes patients in all four CD4+ subsets.

These TCRs are of unknown antigen specificity. Every isolated RNA sample was fully reverse transcribed, so sequencing captured expressed TCRB transcripts. Using immunoSEQ multiplex PCR, the repertoire was profiled, and TCRdb retains in-frame clones only, with some absent. The profile shows about 400,000 clones, roughly 12% of them singletons. The material sequenced was naive CD4+ T cells from blood. These receptors originate from a woman between 18 and 30 years old with type 1 diabetes.

The chain links TRBV5-4 to TRBJ2-3, with D possibly TRBD1 on 5 matching bases. The V gene lost 3 bases and the J gene lost 4 bases, with 9 bases spanning the gap. Germline CDR1 reads SGHNT; CDR2 reads YYREEE (reference sequence). The CDR3 contains 13 residues. The CDR3 nucleotides are TGTGCCAGCAGCTCGCAGGGTTCAGATACGCAGTATTTT. As protein: CASSSQGSDTQYF.

The chain carries TRBV19 and TRBJ2-3, with 8 bases lining up with TRBD2. The junction had 8 bases not matched to a gene; V was cut back by 4 bases and J by 2 bases. Germline CDR1 and CDR2: LNHDA and SQIVND (reference sequence). The CDR3 spans 16 residues. The CDR3 is CASSTLWRGDTDTQYF. For the CDR3, the DNA is TGTGCCAGTAGTACCCTCTGGCGGGGGGACACAGATACGCAGTATTTT.

In its sample, this clone was seen a few times. The CDR3 sequence is CASRTLTGGPYNEQFF. CDR3 DNA sequence: TGCGCCAGCAGGACCCTGACGGGAGGACCTTACAATGAGCAGTTCTTC. The V gene is TRBV5-1, the J gene TRBJ2-1; TRBD2 agrees at 7 bases. Germline lookup yields CDR1 SGHRS and CDR2 YFSETQ. The ends lost 5 bases at V and 4 bases at J; junction bases unmatched: 12. The CDR3 spans 16 residues. Looking up the rest from reference TRBV5-1 and TRBJ2-1 gives the full variable domain: KAGVTQTPRYLIKTRGQQVTLSCSPISGHRSVSWYQQTPGQGLQFLFEYFSETQRNKGNFPGRFSGRQFSNSRSEMNVSTLELGDSALYLCASRTLTGGPYNEQFFGPGTRLTVL.

This clone has more than one count but fewer than ten. As DNA, the CDR3 is TGTGCCAGCAGCCCCTCACAGGATGGGCAGTACTTC. Protein sequence: CASSPSQDGQYF. The V gene is TRBV7-8, the J gene TRBJ2-7; D possibly corresponds to TRBD1 (5 bases). CDR1 and CDR2 from the germline V gene are SGHVS and FQNEAQ. CDR3 length equals 12 residues. Trimming took off 5 bases at V and 9 bases at J, with 14 bases between the two ends.

The chain is built from TRBV7-2 and TRBJ2-1; tentative D call: TRBD2 (7 bases). With 5 bases removed from V and 0 bases from J, the gap between germline ends came to 11 bases. Germline V gene data show CDR1 as SGHTA and CDR2 as FQGNSA. The CDR3 sequence is 15 residues long. The CDR3 sequence: CASSLAGASYNEQFF. For the CDR3, the DNA is TGTGCCAGCAGCCTCGCGGGGGCCTCCTACAATGAGCAGTTCTTC. The full variable domain, with the rest looked up from reference TRBV7-2 and TRBJ2-1, is GAGVSQSPSNKVTEKGKDVELRCDPISGHTALYWYRQSLGQGLEFLIYFQGNSAPDKSGLPSDRFSAERTGGSVSTLTIQRTQQEDSAVYLCASSLAGASYNEQFFGPGTRLTVL.

This clone was seen more than once but under ten times. The chain couples TRBV9 to TRBJ2-5; D might be TRBD2 (7 bases). V was clipped by 3 bases and J by 4 bases, with 16 bases between them. Germline lookup yields CDR1 SGDLS and CDR2 YYNGEE. The CDR3 spans 15 residues. The CDR3 DNA sequence: TGTGCCAGCAGCGCCTTATGGGGGGGGGCAGAGACCCAGTACTTC. Translating it yields CASSALWGGAETQYF.

In its sample, this clone was seen a few times. The rearrangement links TRBV28 to TRBJ1-1; D not resolved. CDR3 length equals 12 residues. The germline gives CDR1 MDHEN, CDR2 SYDVKM. Trimming removed 5 bases from V and 6 bases from J, with 10 bases in between. CDR3: CASSRRVPEAFF. For the CDR3, the DNA is TGTGCCAGCAGTCGGAGGGTGCCTGAAGCTTTCTTT. Full variable domain (missing parts from reference TRBV28 and TRBJ1-1): DVKVTQSSRYLVKRTGEKVFLECVQDMDHENMFWYRQDPGLGLRLIYFSYDVKMKEKGDIPEGYSVSREKKERFSLILESASTNQTSMYLCASSRRVPEAFFGQGTRLTVV.

The table lists this clone with a few counts. The V and J genes are TRBV7-9 and TRBJ2-5; D perhaps matches TRBD1 (5 bases). The germline CDR1 and CDR2 sequences are SEHNR and FQNEAQ (reference sequence). V was cut by 2 bases and J by 3 bases, with 10 bases left in between. The CDR3 consists of 14 residues. In DNA, the CDR3 is TGTGCCAGCAGCTTATGGGGCAGGGAAGAGACCCAGTACTTC. This gives the protein CASSLWGREETQYF.

The chain recombines TRBV7-2 with TRBJ2-3, with 7 bases lining up with TRBD1. The germline V gene has CDR1 SGHTA and CDR2 FQGNSA. The CDR3 contains 16 residues. V dropped 6 bases and J dropped 1; count of bases not matched to a gene: 10. The CDR3: CASSHSQQGGTDTQYF. CDR3 coding DNA: TGTGCCAGCAGTCATTCACAGCAGGGGGGCACAGATACGCAGTATTTT.

This clone was counted between two and nine times. This chain joins TRBV5-4 and TRBJ2-3; D ambiguous. The CDR3 loop spans 13 amino acids. Trimming cost V 8 bases and J 10 bases, with 20 bases left between them. Germline V CDR1 and CDR2: SGHNT, YYREEE (reference sequence). CDR3 DNA: TGTGCCAGTAAAGCGACTGGCCTTTCCCCGCAGTATTTT. It yields the protein CASKATGLSPQYF.

The sample holds a few counts of this clone. V is TRBV18 and J is TRBJ2-1; 10 bases fit TRBD2. Trimming cost V 3 bases and J 5 bases; bases outside gene matches: 13. This CDR3 has 18 amino acids. Per the germline V gene, CDR1 is KGHSH and CDR2 is LQKENI. Here the CDR3 DNA reads TGTGCCAGCTCACCCACACGCTCGGGACTAGCGTCGAACAATGAGCAGTTCTTC. Translating gives CASSPTRSGLASNNEQFF.

The J gene is TRBJ2-3, the V gene TRBV7-2; maybe TRBD2 (6 bases). The CDR3 is 14 amino acids. V was pared by 5 bases and J by 0 bases, with 9 bases between. Germline loops: CDR1 SGHTA, CDR2 FQGNSA. CDR3 amino acids: CASSHSGSTDTQYF. The CDR3 coding sequence is TGTGCCAGCAGCCATAGCGGTAGCACAGATACGCAGTATTTT.

The V gene is TRBV30, the J gene TRBJ2-2; possible D gene TRBD2, 6 bases. The CDR3 is made up of 15 amino acids. V lost 3 bases and J 2 bases, leaving 13 bases between the germline ends. Germline-derived CDR1 and CDR2 are GTSNPN and SVGIG (reference sequence). The CDR3 protein is CAWSRGGVNTGELFF. The CDR3 DNA follows: TGTGCCTGGAGCCGGGGCGGGGTCAACACCGGGGAGCTGTTTTTT.

V and J are TRBV27 and TRBJ1-1; a weak D match, TRBD1 (6 bases). Looked up from germline, CDR1 is MNHEY and CDR2 is SMNVEV (reference sequence). The ends were cut back, 3 bases at V and 2 bases at J, with 13 bases in the middle. This CDR3 comprises 15 residues. CDR3 nucleotide sequence: TGTGCCAGCAGTTTTCGGACAGACCTAAACACTGAAGCTTTCTTT. It translates to CASSFRTDLNTEAFF.

Remarks on this clone: At the DNA level, this CDR3 is encoded by other sequences in the same sample as well. This chain connects TRBV7-9 to TRBJ1-5, with 8 bases lining up with TRBD1. V lost 5 bases to trimming and J lost 2 bases; unmatched junction nucleotides: 2. CDR3 length equals 14 residues. Per the germline V gene, CDR1 is SEHNR and CDR2 is FQNEAQ (reference sequence). CDR3 in amino acids: CASSPGQGNQPQHF. CDR3 DNA sequence: TGTGCCAGCAGCCCGGGACAGGGCAATCAGCCCCAGCATTTT.

The rearrangement links TRBV5-4 to TRBJ2-1, with TRBD2 matching over 10 bases. The CDR3 consists of 15 residues. V lost 0 bases and J lost 10; bases outside the gene matches: 7. Per germline, CDR1 SGHNT and CDR2 YYREEE (reference sequence). The CDR3 region is CASSLDSSGSREQFF. In DNA, the CDR3 is TGTGCCAGCAGCTTGGATTCTAGCGGGAGCCGGGAGCAGTTCTTC.

This clone was observed a few times. The gene calls are TRBV27 and TRBJ2-3, with D unclear. This CDR3 contains 14 residues. The V and J ends lost 2 bases and 1 base respectively, with 7 bases between them. Germline loops: CDR1 MNHEY, CDR2 SMNVEV (reference sequence). The CDR3 region is CASSLVRGTDTQYF. The CDR3 bases are TGTGCCAGCAGTTTAGTCCGGGGCACAGATACGCAGTATTTT.

This clone turned up a few times. The chain combines TRBV7-9 with TRBJ2-2; no firm D call. Germline CDR1 is SEHNR and CDR2 is FQNEAQ (reference sequence). Trimming left V 4 bases short and J 5 bases short, with 20 bases between. The CDR3 has 17 residues. The CDR3 DNA sequence: TGTGCCAGCAGCTCACCCGTTGGGCCTTTATGGACCGGGGAGCTGTTTTTT. Protein sequence: CASSSPVGPLWTGELFF.

The chain has TRBV6-5 and TRBJ1-5; 10 bases are a match to TRBD1. The CDR3 has 15 amino acids. Germline values: CDR1 MNHEY, CDR2 SVGAGI. Trimming took 0 bases from V and 6 from J; bases not matched to a gene: 2. CDR3: CASSYSRQGAQPQHF. The CDR3 DNA is TGTGCCAGCAGTTACTCGAGACAGGGGGCTCAGCCCCAGCATTTT.

In its sample, this clone was seen a few times. The chain joins TRBV30 to TRBJ1-2, with D possibly TRBD1 on 5 matching bases. Germline assignment: CDR1 GTSNPN and CDR2 SVGIG (reference sequence). V was pared by 1 base and J by 3 bases, with 6 bases between. The CDR3 length is 12 residues. The CDR3 DNA reads as TGTGCCTGGAGTGCAGGGCACTATGGCTACACCTTC. This translates into CAWSAGHYGYTF.

The chain links TRBV5-4 to TRBJ2-2; TRBD2 might be the D (5 bases). Trimming removed 3 bases at V and 5 bases at J, with 14 bases between. The CDR3 spans 15 residues. Germline V gene data show CDR1 as SGHNT and CDR2 as YYREEE (reference sequence). CDR3 in DNA: TGTGCCAGCAGCTCTACTAGGTTCCTTACCGGGGAGCTGTTTTTT. Translating gives CASSSTRFLTGELFF.

This chain joins TRBV2 and TRBJ2-7; perhaps TRBD2 as D (5 bases). The CDR3 has 15 residues. CDR1 and CDR2 (germline): SNHLY, FYNNEI. V was trimmed by 6 bases and J by 7 bases, leaving 22 bases between them. The CDR3 sequence is CASRAQSGSVAEQYF. The CDR3 DNA is TGTGCCAGCAGGGCGCAGAGCGGATCCGTGGCAGAGCAGTACTTC.

The sample holds a few counts of this clone. The chain joins TRBV7-2 to TRBJ2-1; weak D call: TRBD1 (5 bases). V lost 1 base, J lost 13 bases, and 11 bases lay in between. This CDR3 comprises 12 residues. Germline CDR1 and CDR2: SGHTA and FQGNSA. The CDR3 here is CASSLELGAQFF. CDR3 DNA sequence: TGTGCCAGCAGCTTAGAATTAGGGGCCCAGTTCTTC.

The V call is TRBV28, the J call TRBJ2-1; 8 nucleotides agree with TRBD2. Trimming cost V 5 bases and J 2 bases; bases outside gene matches: 8. This CDR3 has 16 amino acids. Germline CDR1 reads MDHEN; CDR2 reads SYDVKM. This chain's CDR3 is CASSTLGSGTYNEQFF. For the CDR3, the DNA is TGTGCCAGCAGTACCCTGGGTAGCGGGACCTACAATGAGCAGTTCTTC.

This clone turned up a few times. The CDR3 nucleotides read TGCGCCAGCAGCTTACGACAGGAGCAGTTCTTC. Translated, it gives CASSLRQEQFF. The rearrangement joins TRBV5-1 to TRBJ2-1; D might be TRBD1 (5 bases). The CDR3 covers 11 residues. Germline values: CDR1 SGHRS, CDR2 YFSETQ. Deletions cut 2 bases from V and 10 bases from J, with 7 bases between.

This clone was recorded a few times. The chain couples TRBV18 to TRBJ1-1; TRBD1 is a possible D gene (5 bases). CDR1 KGHSH and CDR2 LQKENI come from the germline V gene. This CDR3 contains 14 residues. Trimming removed 3 bases at V and 3 bases at J, with 11 bases between. CDR3 sequence reads: CASSPMAGYTEAFF. For the CDR3, the DNA is TGTGCCAGCTCACCCATGGCAGGGTACACTGAAGCTTTCTTT.

The sample holds a few counts of this clone. This rearrangement joins TRBV7-9 to TRBJ2-7; 7 positions match TRBD1. The V gene's germline CDR1 is SEHNR and CDR2 FQNEAQ (reference sequence). V gave up 4 bases and J gave up 3 bases; unmatched junction bases: 15. The CDR3 runs to 17 residues. This CDR3 is CASSSRGHPRWIYEQYF. CDR3 coding DNA: TGTGCCAGCAGCTCTAGGGGGCACCCTAGGTGGATCTACGAGCAGTACTTC.

V gene TRBV25-1 combines with J gene TRBJ1-6; TRBD1 aligns across 11 bases. CDR3 length: 15 amino acids. The J segment lost 5 bases and the V segment lost 6 bases, leaving 3 bases of the junction unmatched. Per the germline V gene, CDR1 is MGHDK and CDR2 is SYGVNS. Here the CDR3 DNA reads TGTGCCAGCAGGACGGACAGGGGGCATAATTCACCCCTCCACTTT. This codes for CASRTDRGHNSPLHF.

This sequence joins TRBV18 and TRBJ2-3, with 9 bases lining up with TRBD1. The germline CDR1 and CDR2 sequences are KGHSH and LQKENI. The CDR3 has 15 residues. Trimming removed 2 bases from V and 1 base from J; junction bases left unmatched: 1. The CDR3 region has the DNA TGTGCCAGCTCACCATGGGACAGGGGCACAGATACGCAGTATTTT. This codes for CASSPWDRGTDTQYF.

This clone was counted between two and nine times. This rearrangement joins TRBV5-6 to TRBJ1-1; 9 bases are shared with TRBD1. Germline V gene sequence: CDR1 SGHDT, CDR2 YYEEEE. The CDR3 extends over 15 amino acids. With V trimmed by 4 bases and J by 3 bases, 7 bases remained unmatched. The CDR3 region is CASSEDRGSYTEAFF. The CDR3 bases are TGTGCCAGCAGCGAGGACAGGGGAAGTTACACTGAAGCTTTCTTT.